This T cell receptor (beta chain) was captured in a study of blood T cells in healthy people across ages. Study-wide results and caveats: Long-lived donors had more naive CD4+ cells and higher diversity than aged donors. Researchers deemed the diversity estimates from one million T cells underestimates. Conclusively comparing naive with antigen-experienced cells was impossible with unsorted PBMCs.

Peripheral blood from each donor was collected in a volume of approximately 10 milliliters. CDR1 is SEHNR and CDR2 is FQNEAQ in the germline V gene (reference sequence). This CDR3 has 14 amino acids. A word on this clonotype: Antigen unknown. The germline gene is not matched at one end of the junction; a read error may be the cause.

Sample-barcoded 5' priming and a J-beta primer mix drove a second PCR of about 6 to 12 cycles. Each CDR3 protein is one row after TCRdb ran MiXCR on the 5' RACE reads. This table has approximately 1,100,000 distinct CDR3 sequences, 35% to 55% appearing once. Source material: blood. The sequence was collected from an older woman in good health. The rearrangement uses TRBV7-9 and TRBJ2-3; D is undetermined. CDR3 in amino acids: CASSLDWVTDTQYF. CDR3 in DNA: TGTGCCAGCAGTTTAGATTGGGTCACAGATACGCAGTATTTT. Drawing the rest from reference TRBV7-9 and TRBJ2-3, the complete variable domain is DTGVSQNPRHKITKRGQNVTFRCDPISEHNRLYWYRQTLGQGPEFLTYFQNEAQLEKSRLLSDRFSAERPKGSFSTLEIQRTEQGDSAMYLCASSLDWVTDTQYFGPGTRLTVL.